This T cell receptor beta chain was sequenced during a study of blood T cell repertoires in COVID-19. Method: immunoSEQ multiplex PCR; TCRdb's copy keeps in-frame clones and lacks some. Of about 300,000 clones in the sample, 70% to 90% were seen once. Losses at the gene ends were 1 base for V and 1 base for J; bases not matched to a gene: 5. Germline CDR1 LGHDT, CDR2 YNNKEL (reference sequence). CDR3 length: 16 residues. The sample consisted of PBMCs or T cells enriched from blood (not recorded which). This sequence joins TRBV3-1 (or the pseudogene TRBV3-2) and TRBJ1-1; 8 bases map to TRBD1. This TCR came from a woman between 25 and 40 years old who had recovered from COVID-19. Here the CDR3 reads CASSQGQGTGNTEAFF. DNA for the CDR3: TGTGCCAGCAGCCAAGGACAAGGGACAGGGAACACTGAAGCTTTCTTT.